This T cell receptor beta chain was profiled in a study of response to subunit inactivated influenza vaccine. General study results and limits: Few additional T cells are recruited per seasonal influenza vaccination, authors suggested.

Germline values: CDR1 SGHVS, CDR2 FNYEAQ. This CDR3 is built from 13 residues. V shed 5 bases and J shed 2 bases, with 9 bases lying between them. TCRdb independently ran MiXCR on the RT-PCR reads; one entry per CDR3 protein. Of some 850,000 distinct CDR3 sequences listed, about 18% are singletons. Turning to this clonotype: Antigen specificity is unknown.

The sample consisted of PBMCs from blood, taken 5 days after vaccination. This TCR came from a man between 45 and 60 years old who received an inactivated influenza vaccine. The rearrangement joins TRBV7-6 to TRBJ1-1; D gene uncertain. The DNA of the CDR3 is TGTGCCAGCAGCCCGAATTACAACACTGAAGCTTTCTTT. Protein product: CASSPNYNTEAFF. The variable domain in full, with the rest retrieved from reference TRBV7-6 and TRBJ1-1, is GAGVSQSPRYKVTKRGQDVALRCDPISGHVSLYWYRQALGQGPEFLTYFNYEAQQDKSGLPNDRFSAERPEGSISTLTIQRTEQRDSAMYRCASSPNYNTEAFFGQGTRLTVV.